Listed below are T cell receptor beta chains from one sample, sequenced in a study of human T cells and chemical hapten exposure. TCRdb reprocessed the RACE reads with MiXCR, giving one entry per CDR3 protein. There are 350,000 to 400,000 distinct CDR3 sequences in the sample; less than 6.5% occur only once, and 2% to 3% lies in the top ten. The specimen comprised whole blood, sampled in connection with sensitization to the hapten diphenylcyclopropenone (DPC). The receptors originated from a woman between 50 and 59 years old with alopecia areata. Some clones in this sample may be carry-over from other donors' samples. The CDR3 runs from the conserved cysteine through the conserved F or W. D genes are given only for firm matches. Rows may omit the clone size; those that give it use once, few, many or a size class.

size	D	V	J	CDR3	DNA
few	-	TRBV4-3	TRBJ1-2	CASSQGAGHIYGYTF	TGCGCCAGCAGCCAGGGGGCGGGACACATCTATGGCTACACCTTC
many	TRBD2	TRBV27	TRBJ2-7	CASSLRGTVGEQYF	TGTGCCAGCAGTTTGCGGGGGACCGTCGGCGAGCAGTACTTC
many	-	TRBV7-7	TRBJ2-5	CASSPRLEEKETQYF	TGTGCCAGCAGCCCGAGACTGGAGGAAAAGGAGACCCAGTACTTC
many	-	TRBV5-6	TRBJ2-3	CASSLQGYTDTQYF	TGTGCCAGCAGCTTGCAGGGGTACACAGATACGCAGTATTTT
-	TRBD1	TRBV6-1	TRBJ2-4	CASSLDRGEKNIQYF	TGTGCCAGCAGTTTAGACAGGGGAGAGAAAAACATTCAGTACTTC
-	-	TRBV20-1	TRBJ2-3	CSARGPGTRGVTDTQYF	TGCAGTGCTAGAGGCCCTGGAACTCGTGGGGTTACAGATACGCAGTATTTT
many	-	TRBV7-2	TRBJ2-1	CASSSWERGEQFF	TGTGCCAGCAGCTCATGGGAGAGGGGGGAGCAGTTCTTC
few	-	TRBV20-1	TRBJ1-5	CSASQGSNQPQHF	TGCAGTGCTTCACAGGGATCTAATCAGCCCCAGCATTTT
many	TRBD1	TRBV29-1	TRBJ1-2	CSVEREGQGGYTF	TGCAGCGTTGAGAGAGAGGGACAGGGAGGCTACACCTTC
many	TRBD1	TRBV5-6	TRBJ1-5	CASSLGTGGIGQPQHF	TGTGCCAGCAGCTTGGGGACAGGGGGAATAGGGCAGCCCCAGCATTTT
-	-	TRBV6-1	TRBJ1-3	CATQVTGGNTIYF	TGTGCCACCCAAGTTACAGGGGGAAACACCATATATTTT
-	TRBD2	TRBV6-5	TRBJ2-7	CASSQLAGVTNEQYF	TGTGCCAGCAGCCAATTAGCGGGAGTAACGAACGAGCAGTACTTC
-	TRBD2	TRBV2	TRBJ2-1	CASRASGSSEQFF	TGTGCCAGCAGGGCTAGCGGGTCTAGTGAGCAGTTCTTC
-	TRBD1	TRBV20-1	TRBJ2-3	CSAVRDRADTQYF	TGCAGTGCCGTCCGGGACAGGGCAGATACGCAGTATTTT
few	-	TRBV6-6	TRBJ1-4	CASSRANEKLFF	TGTGCCAGCAGTCGAGCTAATGAAAAACTGTTTTTT
many	-	TRBV30	TRBJ2-1	CAWIQGRHEQFF	TGTGCCTGGATACAGGGGAGGCATGAGCAGTTCTTC
many	TRBD1	TRBV7-3	TRBJ2-7	CASSLKAGGAEQYF	TGTGCCAGCAGCCTAAAAGCAGGGGGCGCCGAGCAGTACTTC
-	TRBD1	TRBV9	TRBJ1-5	CASSVGQGAGPQHF	TGTGCCAGCAGCGTAGGACAGGGGGCTGGGCCCCAGCATTTT
many	TRBD1	TRBV9	TRBJ1-1	CASNSQGAGTEAFF	TGTGCCAGCAACTCACAGGGGGCCGGAACTGAAGCTTTCTTT
many	TRBD1	TRBV19	TRBJ2-5	CASSRGQGLETQYF	TGTGCCAGTAGTAGGGGACAGGGGTTGGAGACCCAGTACTTC
-	TRBD2	TRBV6-2/TRBV6-3	TRBJ2-4	CASSYSTLTSGLAKNIQYF	TGTGCCAGCAGTTACTCGACCTTGACTAGCGGACTAGCCAAAAACATTCAGTACTTC
-	-	TRBV9	TRBJ2-1	CASSVTASSYNEQFF	TGTGCCAGCAGCGTAACTGCGAGCTCCTACAATGAGCAGTTCTTC
-	-	TRBV6-5	TRBJ2-3	CASRLGAETDTQYF	TGTGCCAGCAGACTGGGGGCAGAAACAGATACGCAGTATTTT
-	-	TRBV7-6	TRBJ2-3	CASSRGRGPQSTDTQYF	TGTGCCAGCTCAAGGGGGCGGGGGCCCCAGTCCACAGATACGCAGTATTTT
many	TRBD2	TRBV10-3	TRBJ2-3	CAISGSPASGTDTQYF	TGTGCCATCAGTGGATCTCCGGCTAGCGGTACAGATACGCAGTATTTT
few	-	TRBV29-1	TRBJ2-7	CSVALPSSYEQYF	TGCAGCGTTGCCCTACCTAGCTCCTACGAGCAGTACTTC
-	TRBD2	TRBV6-5	TRBJ2-3	CASSYFGLADTDTQYF	TGTGCCAGCAGTTACTTCGGACTAGCGGATACAGATACGCAGTATTTT
many	TRBD1	TRBV6-2/TRBV6-3	TRBJ1-2	CASRLQGPYGYTF	TGTGCCAGCAGATTACAGGGGCCCTATGGCTACACCTTC
-	TRBD1	TRBV5-4	TRBJ1-6	CASWTGPTSYNSPLHF	TGTGCCAGCTGGACAGGGCCGACCTCCTATAATTCACCCCTCCACTTT
many	-	TRBV6-5	TRBJ2-7	CASSPIPDGADYEQYF	TGTGCCAGCAGTCCCATCCCCGACGGGGCGGACTACGAGCAGTACTTC
many	-	TRBV14	TRBJ2-7	CASSPTVYEQYF	TGTGCCAGCAGCCCGACAGTCTACGAGCAGTACTTC
many	-	TRBV2	TRBJ2-1	CASSPLGYRFF	TGTGCCAGCAGCCCTTTAGGTTACCGGTTCTTC
-	-	TRBV7-2	TRBJ1-4	CASSPSIGVATNEKLFF	TGTGCCAGCAGCCCTTCAATAGGCGTCGCAACTAATGAAAAACTGTTTTTT
many	TRBD2	TRBV20-1	TRBJ2-3	CSARLAGGTDTQYF	TGCAGTGCTAGACTAGCGGGGGGTACAGATACGCAGTATTTT
few	-	TRBV6-2/TRBV6-3	TRBJ2-4	CASSYEAASRDIQYF	TGTGCCAGCAGTTACGAGGCGGCTAGCCGGGACATTCAGTACTTC
many	-	TRBV10-3	TRBJ2-1	CAISPGGGGAEQFF	TGTGCCATCAGCCCCGGTGGCGGAGGGGCTGAGCAGTTCTTC
few	TRBD1	TRBV10-3	TRBJ1-3	CAISVDRGENTIYF	TGTGCCATCAGTGTCGACAGGGGAGAAAACACCATATATTTT
many	-	TRBV20-1	TRBJ2-3	CSARGEPSSSTDTQYF	TGCAGTGCTCGCGGGGAGCCTAGCTCCAGCACAGATACGCAGTATTTT
many	TRBD1	TRBV7-2	TRBJ2-3	CASSLAGTGAFTDTQYF	TGTGCCAGCAGCTTAGCAGGGACAGGGGCTTTCACAGATACGCAGTATTTT
many	-	TRBV29-1	TRBJ1-1	CSGSTGGTEAFF	TGCAGCGGATCGACAGGCGGCACTGAAGCTTTCTTT